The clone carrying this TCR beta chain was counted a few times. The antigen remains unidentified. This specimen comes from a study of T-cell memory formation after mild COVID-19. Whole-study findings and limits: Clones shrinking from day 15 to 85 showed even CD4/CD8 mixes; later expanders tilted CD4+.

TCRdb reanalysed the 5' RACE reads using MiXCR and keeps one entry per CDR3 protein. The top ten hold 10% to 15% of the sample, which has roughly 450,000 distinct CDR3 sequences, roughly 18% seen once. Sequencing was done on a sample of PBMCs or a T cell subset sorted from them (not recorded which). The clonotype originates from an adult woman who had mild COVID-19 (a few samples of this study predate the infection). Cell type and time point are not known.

CDR3 region: CASSGRGTSYEQYF. DNA of the CDR3: TGCGCCAGCAGCGGGCGGGGGACCTCCTACGAGCAGTACTTC. The chain employs TRBV5-1 and TRBJ2-7; 7 nucleotides agree with TRBD2. Germline CDR1 and CDR2: SGHRS and YFSETQ. The junction had 4 bases not matched to a gene; V was cut back by 4 bases and J by 0 bases. The CDR3 is 14 residues long.